The source of this T cell receptor beta chain is a study of CD8+ T cells in alopecia areata. Study-wide findings and caveats: For patients receiving tofacitinib, scalp clonality and expanded CD8+ clones among the top 100 significantly decreased.

Reverse transcribed after extraction, RNA yielded cDNA as the sequencing template. Produced via immunoSEQ multiplex PCR; TCRdb's table is partial and in-frame only. This table holds over 200,000 clones, 50% to 75% found once. CDR3 length equals 12 residues. The germline CDR1 and CDR2 sequences are KGHSH and LQKENI. The V gene end was trimmed by 6 bases and the J gene end by 6 bases; junction bases not matched to a gene: 5. This clone was detected a few times. Its specificity is not known. Noted treatment: oral pan-JAK inhibitor, 5-10 mg twice daily. The specimen comprised CD4+ T cells sorted from blood, sampled at week 4, from a patient treated with tofacitinib. This chain uses TRBV18 with TRBJ2-7; 7 bases fit TRBD1. The sequence was obtained from a human donor with alopecia areata. The chain's CDR3 is CASSSQGVEQYF. The CDR3 DNA sequence: TGTGCCAGCTCTTCCCAGGGGGTCGAGCAGTACTTC.